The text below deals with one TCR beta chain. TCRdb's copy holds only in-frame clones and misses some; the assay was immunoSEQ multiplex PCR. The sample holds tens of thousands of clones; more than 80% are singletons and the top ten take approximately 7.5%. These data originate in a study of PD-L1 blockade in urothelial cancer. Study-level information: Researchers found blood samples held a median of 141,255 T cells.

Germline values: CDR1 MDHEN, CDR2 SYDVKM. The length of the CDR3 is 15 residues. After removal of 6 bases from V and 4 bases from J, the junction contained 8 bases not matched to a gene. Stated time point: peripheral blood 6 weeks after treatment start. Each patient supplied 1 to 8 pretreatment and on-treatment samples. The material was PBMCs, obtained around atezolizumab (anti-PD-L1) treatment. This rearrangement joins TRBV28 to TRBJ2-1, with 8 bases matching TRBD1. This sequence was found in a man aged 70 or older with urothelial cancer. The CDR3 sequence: CASSSGQVGYNEQFF. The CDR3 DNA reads TGTGCCAGCAGCTCGGGACAGGTCGGGTACAATGAGCAGTTCTTC. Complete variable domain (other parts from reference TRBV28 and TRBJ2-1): DVKVTQSSRYLVKRTGEKVFLECVQDMDHENMFWYRQDPGLGLRLIYFSYDVKMKEKGDIPEGYSVSREKKERFSLILESASTNQTSMYLCASSSGQVGYNEQFFGPGTRLTVL.